The rows below give T cell receptor beta chains drawn from one sample of a study of blood T cell repertoires in COVID-19. TCRdb's copy holds only in-frame clones and misses some; the assay was immunoSEQ multiplex PCR. The sample records roughly 100,000 clones, roughly 90% being singletons. Sequencing was carried out using peripheral blood. All receptors come from a human donor in a cohort sampled during active COVID-19. Both conserved end residues are part of each CDR3. A D gene is named only where the DNA matches it firmly. Size is omitted from some rows. Given values are once, few, many or a class for expanded clones.

V gene	D gene	clone size	J gene	CDR3 DNA	CDR3 protein
TRBV6-5	TRBD2	once	TRBJ2-3	TGTGCCAGCAGCAAACCGGGACTAGCGGGAGATACGCAGTATTTT	CASSKPGLAGDTQYF
TRBV7-2	-	-	TRBJ2-1	TGTGCCAGCAGCTTAGTGGGGCAGGGCCCTTACAATGAGCAGTTCTTC	CASSLVGQGPYNEQFF
TRBV28	TRBD1	-	TRBJ1-5	TGTGCCAGCCTATTGCCCGGGACAGATAGCAATCAGCCCCAGCATTTT	CASLLPGTDSNQPQHF
TRBV10-1	-	few	TRBJ1-3	TGCGCCAGCAAAACCTGCGTCGACCGCCAGGGTTTT	CASKTCVDRQGF
TRBV9	TRBD2	-	TRBJ2-7	TGTGCCAGCAGCGTAGGACTAGCGGACTCCTACGAGCAGTACTTC	CASSVGLADSYEQYF
TRBV27	TRBD2	once	TRBJ2-1	TGTGCCAGCAGTTTATCTCGCGGGGGGGCAGATGAGCAGTTCTTC	CASSLSRGGADEQFF
TRBV7-9	-	-	TRBJ2-7	TGTGCCAGCAGTCCTTGGGCTCAGGGGAACTCCTACGAGCAGTACTTC	CASSPWAQGNSYEQYF
TRBV5-4	TRBD2	-	TRBJ2-7	TGTGCCAGCAGCGGGAGCGCTCGCTCCGGGACTAGCGCACGCAGCTACGAGCAGTACTTC	CASSGSARSGTSARSYEQYF
TRBV6-5	TRBD1	-	TRBJ2-5	TGTGCCAGCAGGATGACAGGGCAAGAGACCCAGTACTTC	CASRMTGQETQYF
TRBV18	-	-	TRBJ1-2	TGTGCCAGCTCGCAATCCGAGACCACGACCGAGGAATTCTATGGCTACACCTTC	CASSQSETTTEEFYGYTF
TRBV2	-	-	TRBJ1-5	TGTGCCAGCAGCCAGCCTGGGGCCTATAGCAATCAGCCCCAGCATTTT	CASSQPGAYSNQPQHF
TRBV9	-	-	TRBJ2-6	TGTGCCAGCAGCGCCATCGGGTATTCATCTGGGGCCAACGTCCTGACTTTC	CASSAIGYSSGANVLTF
TRBV13	-	-	TRBJ2-1	TGTGCCAGCAGCTTAGCGGTTCACAATGAGCAGTTCTTC	CASSLAVHNEQFF
TRBV7-3	TRBD2	few	TRBJ2-5	TGTGCCAGCAGCCCTCGGGGCGGGAGTCCCCAAGAGACCCAGTACTTC	CASSPRGGSPQETQYF
TRBV20-1	-	-	TRBJ1-5	TGCAGTGCTAGTCCTGGGCAGGGGAATCAGCCCCAGCATTTT	CSASPGQGNQPQHF
TRBV5-6	-	-	TRBJ2-4	TGTGCCAGCAGCTTCATCGGGGACAAGGTGGCCATTCAGTACTTC	CASSFIGDKVAIQYF
TRBV11-2	-	-	TRBJ2-5	TGTGCCAGCAGCTTAGACCGGGAGACCCAGTACTTC	CASSLDRETQYF
TRBV19	-	-	TRBJ2-5	TGTGCCAGTAGGGGAGGAAGAGAAGAGACCCAGTACTTC	CASRGGREETQYF
TRBV6-5	TRBD1	-	TRBJ2-5	TGTGCCAGCAGGGGACAGGGGCACCAAGAGACCCAGTACTTC	CASRGQGHQETQYF
TRBV6-1	-	-	TRBJ2-7	TGTGCCAGCAGTGAGCGGGGTGGGACCTACGAGCAGTACTTC	CASSERGGTYEQYF
TRBV11-2	TRBD1	-	TRBJ2-3	TGTGCCAGCAGCTTTCTAGGACAGGGGGCAGATACGCAGTATTTT	CASSFLGQGADTQYF
TRBV19	-	-	TRBJ1-2	TGTGCCAGTAGTATATGGGGGGAAGGCTACACCTTC	CASSIWGEGYTF
TRBV19	-	-	TRBJ1-5	TGTGCCAGTAGTATTGAAAGACCCGGTGAGCGGAATCAGCCCCAGCATTTT	CASSIERPGERNQPQHF
TRBV7-3	TRBD1	-	TRBJ1-2	TGTGCCAGCAGCTTGGGACCACCGGGACAGGGATACTATGGCTACACCTTC	CASSLGPPGQGYYGYTF
TRBV28	-	-	TRBJ2-2	TGTGCCAGCAGACAGGGAGATCTTTCCGGGGAGCTGTTTTTT	CASRQGDLSGELFF
TRBV28	-	-	TRBJ1-2	TGTGCCAGCAGAACCACATTGTCGATGGGAGGCGGCTACACCTTC	CASRTTLSMGGGYTF
TRBV2	-	-	TRBJ1-2	TGTGCCAGCCAGGTGGAGGGTGGCTACACCTTC	CASQVEGGYTF
TRBV27	-	-	TRBJ2-7	TGTGCCAGCAGTTCGACCTCGACAGGCGCCCAGTACTTC	CASSSTSTGAQYF
TRBV28	TRBD1	-	TRBJ2-3	TGTGCCAGCAGTAACAGGGGGCTTCGCACAGATACGCAGTATTTT	CASSNRGLRTDTQYF
TRBV5-1	-	-	TRBJ1-1	TGCGCCAGCAGCTTGACCTCCGGGAGGGGGTGGTCTGAAGCTTTCTTT	CASSLTSGRGWSEAFF
TRBV20-1	-	-	TRBJ2-5	TGCAGTGCTAGAGTCCCGGAGACCCAGTACTTC	CSARVPETQYF
TRBV29-1	TRBD2	-	TRBJ2-1	TGCAGCGTTGAGCGGGAGTTACTTCGGAGTGAGCAGTTCTTC	CSVERELLRSEQFF
TRBV9	-	-	TRBJ2-5	TGTGCCAGCAGCCTGGACTGGGGACAAGAGACCCAGTACTTC	CASSLDWGQETQYF
TRBV11-3	-	-	TRBJ2-2	TGTGCCAGCAGCCCCCCCGCGGGCGGGGAGCTGTTTTTT	CASSPPAGGELFF
TRBV4-1	-	-	TRBJ2-3	TGCGCCAGCAGCCCCTCGGGGGACCGCACAGATACGCAGTATTTT	CASSPSGDRTDTQYF